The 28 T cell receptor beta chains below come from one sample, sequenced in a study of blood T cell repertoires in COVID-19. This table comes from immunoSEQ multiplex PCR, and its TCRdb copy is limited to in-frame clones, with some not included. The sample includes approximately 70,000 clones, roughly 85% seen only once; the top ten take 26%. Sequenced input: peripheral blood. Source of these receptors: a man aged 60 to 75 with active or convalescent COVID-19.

CDR3 sequence (DNA): TGTGCCAGCAGTGAGCGGGGGAGGAATGAGCAGTTCTTC. Its translation: CASSERGRNEQFF. The rearrangement uses TRBV6-1 and TRBJ2-1; 7 nucleotides match TRBD2. The J segment lost 7 bases and the V segment lost 3 bases, leaving 3 bases of the junction unmatched. The CDR3 consists of 13 residues. Germline V lookup: CDR1 MNHNS, CDR2 SASEGT.

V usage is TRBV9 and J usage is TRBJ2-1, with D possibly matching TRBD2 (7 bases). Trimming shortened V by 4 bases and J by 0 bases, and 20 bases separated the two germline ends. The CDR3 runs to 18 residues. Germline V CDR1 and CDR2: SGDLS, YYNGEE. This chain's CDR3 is CASSRGRGAAPSYNEQFF. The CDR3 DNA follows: TGTGCCAGCAGCAGAGGGAGGGGGGCCGCACCCTCCTACAATGAGCAGTTCTTC.

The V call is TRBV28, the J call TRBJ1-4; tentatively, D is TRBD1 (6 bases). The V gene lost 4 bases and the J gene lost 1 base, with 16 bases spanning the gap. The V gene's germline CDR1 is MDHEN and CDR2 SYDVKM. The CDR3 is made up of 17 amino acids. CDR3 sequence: CASSSVPGVLTNEKLFF. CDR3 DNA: TGTGCCAGCAGTTCCGTCCCAGGGGTTTTAACTAATGAAAAACTGTTTTTT.

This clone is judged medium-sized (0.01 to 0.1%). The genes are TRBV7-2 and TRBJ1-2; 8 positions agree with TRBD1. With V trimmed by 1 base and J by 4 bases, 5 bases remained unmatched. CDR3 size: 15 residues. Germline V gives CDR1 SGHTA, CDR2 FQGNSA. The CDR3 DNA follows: TGTGCCAGCAGCTTAGGGACAGGGTATGGCTATGGCTACACCTTC. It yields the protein CASSLGTGYGYGYTF.

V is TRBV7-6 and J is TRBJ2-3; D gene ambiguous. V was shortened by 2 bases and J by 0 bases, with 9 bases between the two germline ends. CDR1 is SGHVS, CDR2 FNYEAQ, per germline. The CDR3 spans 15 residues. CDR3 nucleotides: TGTGCCAGCAGCTTAAACACCGCTAGCACAGATACGCAGTATTTT. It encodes CASSLNTASTDTQYF.

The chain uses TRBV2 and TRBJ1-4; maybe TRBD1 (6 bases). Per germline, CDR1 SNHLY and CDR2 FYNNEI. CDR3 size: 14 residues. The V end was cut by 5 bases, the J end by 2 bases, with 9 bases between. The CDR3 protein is CASSTGFTNEKLFF. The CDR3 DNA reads TGTGCCAGCAGTACAGGGTTTACTAATGAAAAACTGTTTTTT.

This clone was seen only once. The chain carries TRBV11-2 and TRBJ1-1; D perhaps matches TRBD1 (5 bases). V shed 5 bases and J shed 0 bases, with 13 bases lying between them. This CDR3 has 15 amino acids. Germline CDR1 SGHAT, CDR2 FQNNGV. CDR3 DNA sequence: TGTGCCAGCAGCCCAGGAACAGGTATGAACACTGAAGCTTTCTTT. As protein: CASSPGTGMNTEAFF.

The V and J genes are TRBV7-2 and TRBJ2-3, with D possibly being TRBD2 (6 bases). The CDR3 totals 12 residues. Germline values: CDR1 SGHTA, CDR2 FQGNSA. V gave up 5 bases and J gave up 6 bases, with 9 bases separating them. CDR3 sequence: CASSLLADTQYF. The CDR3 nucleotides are TGTGCCAGCAGCCTGCTAGCGGATACGCAGTATTTT.

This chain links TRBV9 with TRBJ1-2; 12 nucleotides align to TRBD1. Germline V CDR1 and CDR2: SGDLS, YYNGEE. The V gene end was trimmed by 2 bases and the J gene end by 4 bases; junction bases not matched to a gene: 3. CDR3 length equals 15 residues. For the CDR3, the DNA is TGTGCCAGCAGCGTTGGGACAGGGGGCGGCTATGGCTACACCTTC. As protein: CASSVGTGGGYGYTF. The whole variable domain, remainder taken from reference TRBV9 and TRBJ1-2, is DSGVTQTPKHLITATGQRVTLRCSPRSGDLSVYWYQQSLDQGLQFLIQYYNGEERAKGNILERFSAQQFPDLHSELNLSSLELGDSALYFCASSVGTGGGYGYTFGSGTRLTVV.

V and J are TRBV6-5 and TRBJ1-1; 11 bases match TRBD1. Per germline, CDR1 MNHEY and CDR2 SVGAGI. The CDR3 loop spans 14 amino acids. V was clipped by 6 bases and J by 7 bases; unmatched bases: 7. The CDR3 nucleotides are TGTGCCAGCAGCCGGGACAGGGGGTGGGGTGAAGCTTTCTTT. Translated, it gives CASSRDRGWGEAFF.

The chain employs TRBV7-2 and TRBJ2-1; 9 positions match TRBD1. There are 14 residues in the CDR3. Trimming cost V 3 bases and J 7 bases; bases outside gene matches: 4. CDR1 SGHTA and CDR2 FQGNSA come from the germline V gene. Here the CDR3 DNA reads TGTGCCAGCAGCTTCGGGACAGGGACGAATGAGCAGTTCTTC. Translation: CASSFGTGTNEQFF.

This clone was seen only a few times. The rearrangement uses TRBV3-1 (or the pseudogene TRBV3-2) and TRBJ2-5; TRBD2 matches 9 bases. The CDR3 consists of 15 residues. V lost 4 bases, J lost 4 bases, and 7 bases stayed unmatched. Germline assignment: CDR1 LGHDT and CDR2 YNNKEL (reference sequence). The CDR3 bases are TGTGCCAGCAGCCCCCCGGGGCGGGAGGGAGAGACCCAGTACTTC. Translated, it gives CASSPPGREGETQYF.

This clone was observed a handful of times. The DNA for the CDR3 is TGTGCCAGCAGTCCCGGGGGGTTAGTGATCTATGGCTACACCTTC. Its protein product is CASSPGGLVIYGYTF. The chain recombines TRBV6-5 with TRBJ1-2; tentatively, D is TRBD1 (5 bases). V lost 5 bases and J 4 bases, leaving 17 bases between the germline ends. The CDR3 loop spans 15 amino acids. Germline V gene data show CDR1 as MNHEY and CDR2 as SVGAGI.

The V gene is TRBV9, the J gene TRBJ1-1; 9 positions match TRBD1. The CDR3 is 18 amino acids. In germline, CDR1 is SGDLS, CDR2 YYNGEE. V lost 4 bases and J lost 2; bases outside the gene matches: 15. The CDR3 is CASSPQLPGTGLNTEAFF. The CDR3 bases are TGTGCCAGCAGCCCCCAACTACCCGGGACAGGGCTAAACACTGAAGCTTTCTTT.

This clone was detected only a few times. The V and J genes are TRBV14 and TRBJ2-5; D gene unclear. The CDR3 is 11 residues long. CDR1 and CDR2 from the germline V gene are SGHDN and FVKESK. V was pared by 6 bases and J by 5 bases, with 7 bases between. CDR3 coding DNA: TGTGCCAGCAGTTACGGGGAGACCCAGTACTTC. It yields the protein CASSYGETQYF.

The CDR3 is CASGVTGEGIEQYF. CDR3 DNA: TGTGCCAGCGGAGTGACAGGGGAGGGGATCGAGCAGTACTTC. The chain is built from TRBV28 and TRBJ2-7, with D maybe TRBD1 (8 bases). The V end was cut by 8 bases, the J end by 6 bases, with 20 bases between. The germline V gene has CDR1 MDHEN and CDR2 SYDVKM. The CDR3 sequence is 14 residues long. The variable domain in full, with the rest retrieved from reference TRBV28 and TRBJ2-7, is DVKVTQSSRYLVKRTGEKVFLECVQDMDHENMFWYRQDPGLGLRLIYFSYDVKMKEKGDIPEGYSVSREKKERFSLILESASTNQTSMYLCASGVTGEGIEQYFGPGTRLTVT.

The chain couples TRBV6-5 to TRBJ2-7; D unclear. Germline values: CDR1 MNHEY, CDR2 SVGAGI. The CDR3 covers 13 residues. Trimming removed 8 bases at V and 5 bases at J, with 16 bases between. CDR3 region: CASVETPLDEQYF. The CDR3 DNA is TGTGCCAGCGTTGAGACTCCCCTGGACGAGCAGTACTTC.

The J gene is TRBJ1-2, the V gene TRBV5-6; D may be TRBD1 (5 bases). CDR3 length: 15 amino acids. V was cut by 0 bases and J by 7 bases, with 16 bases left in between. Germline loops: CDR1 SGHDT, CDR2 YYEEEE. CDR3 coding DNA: TGTGCCAGCAGCTTGGAGGGCAGGATTAGGGGTGGCTACACCTTC. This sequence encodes CASSLEGRIRGGYTF.

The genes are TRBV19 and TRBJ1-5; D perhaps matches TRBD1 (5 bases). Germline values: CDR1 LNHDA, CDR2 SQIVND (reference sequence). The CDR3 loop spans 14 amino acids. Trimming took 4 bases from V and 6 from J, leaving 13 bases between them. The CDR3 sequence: CASSTGRVGQPQHF. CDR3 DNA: TGTGCCAGTAGTACCGGCAGGGTCGGTCAGCCCCAGCATTTT.

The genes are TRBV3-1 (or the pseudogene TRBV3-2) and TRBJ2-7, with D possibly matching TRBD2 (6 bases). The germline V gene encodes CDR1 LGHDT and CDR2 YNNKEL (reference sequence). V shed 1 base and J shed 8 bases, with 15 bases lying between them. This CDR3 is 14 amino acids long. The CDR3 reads CASSQVGGPTKQYF. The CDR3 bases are TGTGCCAGCAGCCAAGTGGGGGGTCCTACGAAGCAGTACTTC.

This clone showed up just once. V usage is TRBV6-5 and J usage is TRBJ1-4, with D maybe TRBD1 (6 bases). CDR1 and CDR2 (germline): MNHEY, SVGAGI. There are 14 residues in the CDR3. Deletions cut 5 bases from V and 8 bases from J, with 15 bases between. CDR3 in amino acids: CASSPRGGTEKLFF. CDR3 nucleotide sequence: TGTGCCAGCAGTCCTCGAGGGGGAACGGAAAAACTGTTTTTT.

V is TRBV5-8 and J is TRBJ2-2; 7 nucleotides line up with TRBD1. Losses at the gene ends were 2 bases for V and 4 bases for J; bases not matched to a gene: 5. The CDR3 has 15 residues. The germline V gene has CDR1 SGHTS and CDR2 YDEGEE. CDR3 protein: CASSFRTGVTGELFF. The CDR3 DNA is TGTGCCAGCAGCTTCCGGACAGGCGTCACCGGGGAGCTGTTTTTT.

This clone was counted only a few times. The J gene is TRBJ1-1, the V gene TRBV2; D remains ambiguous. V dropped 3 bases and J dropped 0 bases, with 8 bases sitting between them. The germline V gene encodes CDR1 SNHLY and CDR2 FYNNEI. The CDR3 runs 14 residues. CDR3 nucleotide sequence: TGTGCCAGCAGTGACAGGTCCATGAACACTGAAGCTTTCTTT. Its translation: CASSDRSMNTEAFF.

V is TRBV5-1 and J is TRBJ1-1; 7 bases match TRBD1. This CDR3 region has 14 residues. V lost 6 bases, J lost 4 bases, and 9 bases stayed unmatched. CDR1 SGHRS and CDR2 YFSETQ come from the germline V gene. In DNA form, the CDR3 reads TGCGCCAGCACCGAGACAGGGCCGCTCACTGAAGCTTTCTTT. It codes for CASTETGPLTEAFF.

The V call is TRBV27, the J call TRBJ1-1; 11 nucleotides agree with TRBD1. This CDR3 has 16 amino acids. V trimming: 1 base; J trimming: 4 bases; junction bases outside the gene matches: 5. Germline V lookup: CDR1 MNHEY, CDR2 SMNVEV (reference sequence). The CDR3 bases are TGTGCCAGCAGTTTATTAGTCGGGACAGGGGGCACTGAAGCTTTCTTT. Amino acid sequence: CASSLLVGTGGTEAFF.

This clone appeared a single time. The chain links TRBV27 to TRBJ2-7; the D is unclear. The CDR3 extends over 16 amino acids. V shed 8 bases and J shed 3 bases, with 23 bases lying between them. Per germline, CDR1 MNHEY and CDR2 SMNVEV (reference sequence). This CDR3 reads CASSFAPPPLSYEQYF. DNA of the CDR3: TGTGCCAGCTCATTTGCCCCCCCGCCCCTAAGCTACGAGCAGTACTTC.

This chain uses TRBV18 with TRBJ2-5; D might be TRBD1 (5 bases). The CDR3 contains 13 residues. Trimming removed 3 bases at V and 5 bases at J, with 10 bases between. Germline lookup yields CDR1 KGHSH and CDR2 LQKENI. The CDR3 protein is CASSPGAGETQYF. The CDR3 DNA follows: TGTGCCAGCTCACCCGGTGCAGGGGAGACCCAGTACTTC.

CDR3 region: CASSLPTGDKAFF. In DNA form, the CDR3 reads TGTGCCAGCAGTCTTCCGACGGGGGATAAAGCTTTCTTT. The chain has TRBV28 and TRBJ1-1; tentative D call: TRBD1 (5 bases). Trimming took off 5 bases at V and 9 bases at J, with 16 bases between the two ends. This CDR3 contains 13 residues. Germline V gene data show CDR1 as MDHEN and CDR2 as SYDVKM.